Detailed here is one T cell receptor beta chain. The germline gives CDR1 ENHRY, CDR2 SYGVKD. Trimming shortened V by 0 bases and J by 3 bases, and 9 bases separated the two germline ends. The CDR3 has 15 amino acids. Only in-frame clones appear in the TCRdb table, and some are missing; sequencing was by immunoSEQ multiplex PCR. Counted here are hundreds of thousands of clones, approximately 83% occurring once; the ten biggest clones make up 3.5% to 4%. This specimen belongs to a study of blood T cell repertoires in COVID-19. Across the study: T cells, B-cell-depleted T cells, or PBMCs supplied cDNA or gDNA.

The receptor comes from a woman between 40 and 55 years old who had been exposed to COVID-19. Specimen: PBMCs or T cells enriched from blood (not recorded which). J is TRBJ1-5 and V is TRBV10-3; no definite D call. The CDR3 DNA sequence: TGTGCCATCAGTGAGTCGCCGAGGGACAATCAGCCCCAGCATTTT. It specifies CAISESPRDNQPQHF.